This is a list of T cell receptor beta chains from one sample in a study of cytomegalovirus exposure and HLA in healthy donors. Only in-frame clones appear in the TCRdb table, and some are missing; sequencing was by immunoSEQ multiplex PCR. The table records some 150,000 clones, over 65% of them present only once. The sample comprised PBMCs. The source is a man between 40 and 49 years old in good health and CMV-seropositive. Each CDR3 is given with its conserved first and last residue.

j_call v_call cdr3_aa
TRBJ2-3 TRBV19 CASSIDRGLGDTQYF
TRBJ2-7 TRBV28 CASSLAGGPTEQYF
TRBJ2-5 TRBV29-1 CSVERGQGAIGDQYF
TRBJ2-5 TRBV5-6 CASSSTTGIGETQYF
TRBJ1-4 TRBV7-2 CASSPFGQKLGGKLFF
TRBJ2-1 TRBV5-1 CASSTPSGRAVNEQFF
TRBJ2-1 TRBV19 CASTGSGRRNEQFF
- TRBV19 CASRPELAGGPHEQYF
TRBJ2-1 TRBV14 CASSPRDRGRYEQFF
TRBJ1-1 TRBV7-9 CSSSEYQMNTEAFF
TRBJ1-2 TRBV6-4 CASRNKKQGISGYTF
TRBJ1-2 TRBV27 CASSLSQRDYGYTF
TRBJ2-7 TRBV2 CASSQTGGGSYEQYF
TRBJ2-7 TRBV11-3 CASSLQQGYEQYF
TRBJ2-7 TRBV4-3 CASSQDGGAGRQYEQYF
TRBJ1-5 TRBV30 CAWSVVGGSRYQPQHF
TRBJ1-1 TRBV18 CASSPSTGIEAFF
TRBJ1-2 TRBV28 CASSPSTDFNYGYTF
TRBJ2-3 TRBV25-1 CASRTGQGNTDTQYF
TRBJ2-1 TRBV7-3 CASSLGLAGSNEQFF
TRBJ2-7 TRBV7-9 CASSSRTENRDRGIQQYF
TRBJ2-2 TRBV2 CASRRLAGGGTGELFF
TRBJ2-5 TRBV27 CASRGTGTGEGTQYF
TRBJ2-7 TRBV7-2 CASSLVTSGSNEQYF
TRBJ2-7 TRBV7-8 CASSRGLAGVYEQYF
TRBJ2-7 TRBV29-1 CSVGAGEVYEQYF
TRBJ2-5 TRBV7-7 CASSTDPNSRETQYF
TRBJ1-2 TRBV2 CASSGVGDRALRGGSYTF
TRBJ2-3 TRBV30 CAWVAVNTDTQYF
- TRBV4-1 CASSQEGRGPPTYEQYF
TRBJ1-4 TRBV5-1 CASSPDRENEKLFF
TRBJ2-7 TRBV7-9 CASSLAPGQGAWFNYEQYF
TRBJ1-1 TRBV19 CASRSQGLNTEAFF
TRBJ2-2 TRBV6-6 CASTNTLTGELFF
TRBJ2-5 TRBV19 CASSTSGSRVAETQYF
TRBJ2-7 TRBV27 CASSLYPGRASYEQYF
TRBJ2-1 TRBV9 CASSGLAGNNEQFF
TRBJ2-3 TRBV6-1 CASSSSGGTDTQYF
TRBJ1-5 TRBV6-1 CASRYGTADQPQHF
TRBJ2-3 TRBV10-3 CAIRGLTGGPNTQYF
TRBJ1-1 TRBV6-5 CASRATGMNTEAFF
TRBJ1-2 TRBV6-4 CASIQQGDGYTF
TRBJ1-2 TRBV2 CASSRDSAGYTF
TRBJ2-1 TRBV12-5 CASGEGQGRSNEQFF